This TCR beta chain emerged from a study of human T cells and chemical hapten exposure. Within the library, unique molecular identifiers were attached to each individual cDNA molecule. Each CDR3 protein is one row after TCRdb ran MiXCR on the RACE reads. This repertoire shows approximately 110,000 distinct CDR3 sequences, roughly 11% found once; its top ten account for approximately 4%. CDR1 is SGHRS and CDR2 is YFSETQ in the germline V gene. V shed 4 bases, J shed 2 bases, and the junction held 12 bases outside the gene matches. CDR3 length equals 17 residues. This clonotype appeared a few times. Regarding time point: patch test 1, 2 weeks after DPC sensitization. Specified treatment: therapeutic diphenylcyclopropenone sensitization with weekly scalp DPC.

The receptor comes from a woman between 40 and 50 years old with alopecia areata. Some clones in this sample may be carry-over from other donors' samples. The material sequenced was whole blood, taken in connection with sensitization to the hapten diphenylcyclopropenone (DPC). The rearrangement joins TRBV5-1 to TRBJ2-5; 9 nucleotides agree with TRBD2. The CDR3 nucleotides read TGCGCCAGCAGCGCGGGACTAGCCCTAACTAAGCAAGAGACCCAGTACTTC. Its protein product is CASSAGLALTKQETQYF.